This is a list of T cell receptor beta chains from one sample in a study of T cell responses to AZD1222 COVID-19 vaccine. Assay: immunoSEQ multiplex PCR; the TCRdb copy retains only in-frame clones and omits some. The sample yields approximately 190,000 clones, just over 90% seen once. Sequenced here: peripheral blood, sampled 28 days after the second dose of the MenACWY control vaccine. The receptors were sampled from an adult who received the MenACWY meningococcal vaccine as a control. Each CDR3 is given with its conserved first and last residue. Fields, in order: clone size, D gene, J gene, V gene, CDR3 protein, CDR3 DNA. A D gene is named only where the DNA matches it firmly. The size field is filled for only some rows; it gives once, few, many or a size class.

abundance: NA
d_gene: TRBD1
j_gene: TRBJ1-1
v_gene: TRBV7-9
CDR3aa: CASSLDAGGLNTEAFF
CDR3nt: TGTGCCAGCAGCTTAGATGCAGGGGGATTGAACACTGAAGCTTTCTTT

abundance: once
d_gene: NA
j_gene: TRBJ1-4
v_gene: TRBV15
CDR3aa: CATSKGQGNEKLFF
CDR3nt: TGTGCCACCAGCAAAGGGCAGGGAAATGAAAAACTGTTTTTT

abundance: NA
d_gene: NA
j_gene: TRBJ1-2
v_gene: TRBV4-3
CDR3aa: CASSQVVGDPSNGYTF
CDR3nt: TGCGCCAGCAGCCAAGTCGTCGGGGATCCTTCGAATGGCTACACCTTC

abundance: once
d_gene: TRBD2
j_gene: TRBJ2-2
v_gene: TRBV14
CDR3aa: CASSQARTGGHKRELFF
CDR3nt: TGTGCCAGCAGCCAAGCCAGGACGGGAGGGCACAAGCGAGAGCTGTTTTTT

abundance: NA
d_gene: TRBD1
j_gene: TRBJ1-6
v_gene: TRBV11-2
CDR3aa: CASSFLGTAFNSPLHF
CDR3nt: TGTGCCAGCAGCTTTTTAGGGACAGCTTTTAATTCACCCCTCCACTTT

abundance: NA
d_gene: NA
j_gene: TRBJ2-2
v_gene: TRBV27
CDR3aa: CASSLLLASTGELFF
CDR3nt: TGTGCCAGCAGTTTACTCCTAGCTAGCACCGGGGAGCTGTTTTTT

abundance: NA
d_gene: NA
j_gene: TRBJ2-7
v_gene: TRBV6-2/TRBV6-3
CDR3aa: CASRLQDFSYEQYF
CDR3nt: TGTGCCAGCCGCCTACAGGACTTCTCCTACGAGCAGTACTTC

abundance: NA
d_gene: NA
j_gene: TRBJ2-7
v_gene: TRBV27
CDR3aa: CASLPGDPSYEQYF
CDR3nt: TGTGCCAGCCTCCCAGGGGACCCCTCCTACGAGCAGTACTTC

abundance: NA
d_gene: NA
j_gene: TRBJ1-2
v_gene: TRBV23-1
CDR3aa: CASSQRKEGRNYGYTF
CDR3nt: TGCGCCAGCAGTCAAAGAAAAGAGGGGAGGAACTATGGCTACACCTTC

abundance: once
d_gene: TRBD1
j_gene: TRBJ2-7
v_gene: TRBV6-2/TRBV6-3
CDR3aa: CASSPIRTGAYEQYF
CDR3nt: TGTGCCAGCAGTCCCATAAGGACAGGGGCCTACGAGCAGTACTTC

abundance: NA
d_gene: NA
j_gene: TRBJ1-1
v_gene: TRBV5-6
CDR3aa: CASSLPFRGHTEAFF
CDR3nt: TGTGCCAGCAGCTTGCCATTTCGGGGGCACACTGAAGCTTTCTTT

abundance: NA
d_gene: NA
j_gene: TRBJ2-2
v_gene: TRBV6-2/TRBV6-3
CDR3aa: CASSYSRLRNTGELFF
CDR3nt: TGTGCCAGCAGTTACTCGAGGCTGCGGAACACCGGGGAGCTGTTTTTT

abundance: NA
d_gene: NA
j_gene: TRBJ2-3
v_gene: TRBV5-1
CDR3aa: CASSLGEDTQYF
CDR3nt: TGCGCCAGCAGCTTGGGAGAAGATACGCAGTATTTT

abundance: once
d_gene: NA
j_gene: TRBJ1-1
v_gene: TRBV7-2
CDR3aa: CASSSYGPAFF
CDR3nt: TGTGCCAGCAGCTCTTACGGGCCGGCTTTCTTT

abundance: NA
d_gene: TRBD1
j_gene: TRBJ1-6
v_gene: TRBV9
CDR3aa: CASSVDRASPLHF
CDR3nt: TGTGCCAGCAGCGTCGACAGGGCTTCACCCCTCCACTTT

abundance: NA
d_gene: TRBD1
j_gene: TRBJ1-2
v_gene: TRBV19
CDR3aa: CASTTGGIHTF
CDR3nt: TGTGCCAGTACGACAGGGGGAATACACACCTTC

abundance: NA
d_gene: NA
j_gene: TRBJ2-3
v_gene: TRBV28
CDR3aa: CASSFLVGGTDTQYF
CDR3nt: TGTGCCAGCAGTTTCTTAGTGGGGGGCACAGATACGCAGTATTTT

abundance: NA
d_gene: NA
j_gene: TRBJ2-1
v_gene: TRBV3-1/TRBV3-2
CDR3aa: CASSQGTPNNEQFF
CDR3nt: TGTGCCAGCAGCCAAGGGACTCCTAACAATGAGCAGTTCTTC

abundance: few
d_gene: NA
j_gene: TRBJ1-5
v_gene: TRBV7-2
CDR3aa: CASSLESNQPQHF
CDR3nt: TGTGCCAGCAGCCTTGAGAGCAATCAGCCCCAGCATTTT

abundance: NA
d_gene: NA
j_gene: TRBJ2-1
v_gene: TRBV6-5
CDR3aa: CASKASAYNEQFF
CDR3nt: TGTGCCAGCAAGGCCTCAGCCTACAATGAGCAGTTCTTC

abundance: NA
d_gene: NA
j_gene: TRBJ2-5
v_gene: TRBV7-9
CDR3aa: CASSQPGHNLETQYF
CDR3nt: TGTGCCAGCAGTCAACCGGGACACAATTTAGAGACCCAGTACTTC

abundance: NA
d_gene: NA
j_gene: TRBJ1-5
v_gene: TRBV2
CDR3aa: CASSEGGTGLGQPQHF
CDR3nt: TGTGCCAGCAGTGAGGGTGGAACGGGGTTAGGCCAGCCCCAGCATTTT

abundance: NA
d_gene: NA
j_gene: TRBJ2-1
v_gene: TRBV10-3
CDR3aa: CAISDNKGEQFF
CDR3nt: TGTGCCATCAGTGACAATAAGGGTGAGCAGTTCTTC

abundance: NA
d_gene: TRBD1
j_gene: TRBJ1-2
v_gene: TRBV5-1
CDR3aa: CASSTQPQGLDYGYTF
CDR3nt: TGCGCCAGCAGCACCCAGCCACAGGGGCTTGACTATGGCTACACCTTC

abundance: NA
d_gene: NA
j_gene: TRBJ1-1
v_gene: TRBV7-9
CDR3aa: CAGAEQMNTEAFF
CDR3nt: TGTGCAGGGGCGGAACAGATGAACACTGAAGCTTTCTTT

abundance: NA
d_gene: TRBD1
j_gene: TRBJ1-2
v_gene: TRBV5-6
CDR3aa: CASSFGQGEHYGYTF
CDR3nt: TGTGCCAGCAGCTTCGGACAGGGGGAACACTATGGCTACACCTTC

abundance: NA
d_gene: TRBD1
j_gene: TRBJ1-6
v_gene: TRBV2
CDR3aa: CASRLNGQGVGSPLHF
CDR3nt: TGTGCCAGCCGCCTGAACGGACAGGGGGTAGGATCACCCCTCCACTTT

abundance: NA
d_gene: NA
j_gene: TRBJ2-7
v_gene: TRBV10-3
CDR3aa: CAISHDRFYEQYF
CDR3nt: TGTGCCATCAGTCACGACAGGTTCTACGAGCAGTACTTC

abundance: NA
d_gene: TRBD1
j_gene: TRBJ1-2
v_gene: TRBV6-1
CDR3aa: CASSDWTGPNYGYTF
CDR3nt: TGTGCCAGCAGTGATTGGACAGGTCCTAACTATGGCTACACCTTC

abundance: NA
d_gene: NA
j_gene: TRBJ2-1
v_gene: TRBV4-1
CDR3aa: CASSQDRASNNEQFF
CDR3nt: TGCGCCAGCAGCCAAGATAGGGCTAGCAACAATGAGCAGTTCTTC

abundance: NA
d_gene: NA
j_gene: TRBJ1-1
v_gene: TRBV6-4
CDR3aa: CASSSTGEGTEAFF
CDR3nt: TGTGCCAGCAGTAGTACGGGAGAAGGCACTGAAGCTTTCTTT

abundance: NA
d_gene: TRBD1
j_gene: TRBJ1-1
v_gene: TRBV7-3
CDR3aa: CASSPVGRTGAEAFF
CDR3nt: TGTGCCAGCAGTCCTGTCGGTAGAACAGGGGCTGAAGCTTTCTTT

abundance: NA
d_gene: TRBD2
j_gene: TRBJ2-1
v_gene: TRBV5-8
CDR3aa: CASSYRRLANNEQFF
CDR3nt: TGTGCCAGCAGCTACCGAAGACTAGCGAACAATGAGCAGTTCTTC

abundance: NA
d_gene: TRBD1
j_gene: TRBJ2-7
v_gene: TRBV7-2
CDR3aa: CASRMYRGRPEEQYF
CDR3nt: TGTGCCAGCAGGATGTACAGGGGGCGCCCCGAGGAGCAGTACTTC

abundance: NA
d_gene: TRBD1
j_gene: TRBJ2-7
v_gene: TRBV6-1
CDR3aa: CASSGMAGTALDFSSYEQYF
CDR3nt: TGTGCCAGCAGTGGGATGGCCGGGACAGCGTTAGATTTCTCCTCCTACGAGCAGTACTTC

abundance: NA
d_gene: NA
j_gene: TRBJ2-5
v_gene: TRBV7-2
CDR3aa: CASSFALDETQYF
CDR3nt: TGTGCCAGCAGCTTTGCACTAGACGAGACCCAGTACTTC

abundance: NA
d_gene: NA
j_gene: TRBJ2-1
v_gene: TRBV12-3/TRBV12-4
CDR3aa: CASSFVLYNEQFF
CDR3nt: TGTGCCAGCAGTTTCGTCCTTTACAATGAGCAGTTCTTC

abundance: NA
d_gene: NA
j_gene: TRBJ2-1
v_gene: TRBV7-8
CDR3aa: CASSLELWTGRGVF
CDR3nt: TGTGCCAGCAGCTTAGAGTTGTGGACAGGGAGGGGAGTCTTC

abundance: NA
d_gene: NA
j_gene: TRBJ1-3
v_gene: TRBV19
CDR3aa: CASSMRSGGPSSGNTIYF
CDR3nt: TGTGCCAGTAGTATGAGGAGTGGCGGTCCGTCCTCTGGAAACACCATATATTTT

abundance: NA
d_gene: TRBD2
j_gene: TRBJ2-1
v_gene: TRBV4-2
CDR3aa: CASSQDPRLASPYNEQFF
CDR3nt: TGTGCCAGCAGCCAAGACCCGAGACTAGCATCCCCCTACAATGAGCAGTTCTTC

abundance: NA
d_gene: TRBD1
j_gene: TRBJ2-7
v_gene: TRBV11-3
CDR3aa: CASSPDRGSSYEQYF
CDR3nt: TGTGCCAGCAGCCCGGACAGGGGGAGCTCCTACGAGCAGTACTTC

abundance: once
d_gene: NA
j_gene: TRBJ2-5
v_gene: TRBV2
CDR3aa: CASRRGRTEETQYF
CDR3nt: TGTGCCAGCAGACGGGGACGGACAGAGGAGACCCAGTACTTC

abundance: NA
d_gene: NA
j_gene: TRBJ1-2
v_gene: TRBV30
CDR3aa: CAWSVQGVYGYTF
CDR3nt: TGTGCCTGGAGTGTACAAGGGGTCTATGGCTACACCTTC

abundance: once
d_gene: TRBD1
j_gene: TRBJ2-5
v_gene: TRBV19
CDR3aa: CASSSDRGHLETQYF
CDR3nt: TGTGCCAGTAGTTCCGACAGGGGGCATTTAGAGACCCAGTACTTC

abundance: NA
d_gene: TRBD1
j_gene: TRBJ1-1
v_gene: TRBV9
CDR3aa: CASGRGQLNTEAFF
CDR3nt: TGTGCCAGCGGCCGGGGACAGTTGAACACTGAAGCTTTCTTT

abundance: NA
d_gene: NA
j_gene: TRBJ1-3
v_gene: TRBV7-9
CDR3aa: CASSLGSEGLGNTIYF
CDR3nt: TGTGCCAGCAGCTTAGGGTCGGAGGGCCTCGGAAACACCATATATTTT

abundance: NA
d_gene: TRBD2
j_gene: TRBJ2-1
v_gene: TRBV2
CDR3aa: CARWGGSYNEQFF
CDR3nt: TGTGCAAGGTGGGGGGGCTCCTACAATGAGCAGTTCTTC